The T cell receptor beta chain described here comes from a study of cytomegalovirus exposure and HLA in healthy donors. Germline CDR1 reads SGHAT; CDR2 reads FQNNGV. This CDR3 comprises 16 residues. V shed 5 bases, J shed 5 bases, and the junction held 12 bases outside the gene matches. Some clones are missing from TCRdb's copy, which holds only in-frame ones; the method was immunoSEQ multiplex PCR. Of 200,000 to 250,000 clones in the sample, around nine tenths are singletons; the top ten hold 1% to 1.2%. Sequencing was carried out using PBMCs. This clonotype originated in a woman between 18 and 30 years old in good health and CMV-seronegative. The chain carries TRBV11-2 and TRBJ2-1, with 7 positions matching TRBD2. The CDR3 loop reads CASSKRAGSINNEQFF. CDR3 sequence (DNA): TGTGCCAGCAGCAAAAGAGCGGGATCAATTAACAATGAGCAGTTCTTC.